This T cell receptor beta chain is drawn from a study of T cells in Graves' hyperthyroidism and ophthalmopathy. From RNA transcripts, TCR beta CDR3 regions were amplified. Researchers ran a first-round RT-PCR on the TCR CDR3 using the HTBI primer set. TCRdb reanalysed the multiplex PCR reads using MiXCR and keeps one entry per CDR3 protein. The sample has about 98,000 distinct CDR3 sequences, around 40% seen once. Stable hyperthyroidism: no ophthalmopathy progression over 18 months of follow-up. This clonotype was observed many times. V was clipped by 1 base and J by 4 bases, with 12 bases between them. The germline gives CDR1 SGHRS, CDR2 YFSETQ. The CDR3 spans 16 residues.

The chain is built from TRBV5-1 and TRBJ2-6, with a possible D match to TRBD2 (6 bases). The TCR was taken from a woman aged 30 to 39 with Graves' hyperthyroidism. Sequencing was performed on peripheral blood or thyroid tissue (not recorded which). The CDR3 DNA follows: TGCGCCAGCAGCTTGACATTGGGGGGAGGGGCCAACGTCCTGACTTTC. This codes for CASSLTLGGGANVLTF.